One sample yielded the 23 T cell receptor beta chains listed below, sequenced in a study of identical twins (dated by TCRdb to about 2016). Receptor libraries were prepared by 5' RACE. Sequencing was carried out with an Illumina HiSeq 2000. TCRdb itself trimmed the public reads at Q25 with fastp, ran MiXCR and retained productive beta chains. Every distinct CDR3 protein forms one entry, paired with its most common genes and DNA. The sample includes under 350,000 distinct CDR3 sequences, with roughly 10% observed a single time. The biggest ten clones account for 6% to 8.5% of the sample. This sample also appeared in a second study, on yellow fever vaccine responses in identical twins.

Sequenced sample: CD8+ T cells sorted from blood. The receptors were gathered from a woman under 30 in good health.

J is TRBJ1-2 and V is TRBV12-5, with 9 bases that match TRBD1. The CDR3 totals 13 residues. The germline V gene has CDR1 LGHNT and CDR2 FRNRAP. The V gene end was trimmed by 6 bases and the J gene end by 8 bases; junction bases not matched to a gene: 7. The DNA for the CDR3 is TGTGCTAGTGGCCAGGACAGGGGCCGCGGCTACACCTTC. Translated: CASGQDRGRGYTF.

At least ten counts were recorded for this clonotype. The rearrangement joins TRBV10-3 to TRBJ2-7; D unresolved. CDR1 ENHRY and CDR2 SYGVKD come from the germline V gene. This CDR3 region has 15 residues. Trimming removed 4 bases from V and 5 bases from J, with 18 bases in between. The CDR3 protein is CAISGGPDGTHEQYF. The CDR3 nucleotides are TGTGCCATCAGTGGGGGTCCGGACGGAACCCACGAGCAGTACTTC.

This sequence joins TRBV19 and TRBJ2-7; tentatively, D is TRBD1 (5 bases). The V end was cut by 7 bases, the J end by 2 bases, with 12 bases between. Germline V CDR1 and CDR2: LNHDA, SQIVND (reference sequence). This CDR3 contains 13 residues. The CDR3 nucleotides read TGTGCCAGTAAGTCGGCAGGGCCCTACGAGCAGTACTTC. Its translation is CASKSAGPYEQYF. The full variable domain, rest sourced from reference TRBV19 and TRBJ2-7, is DGGITQSPKYLFRKEGQNVTLSCEQNLNHDAMYWYRQDPGQGLRLIYYSQIVNDFQKGDIAEGYSVSREKKESFPLTVTSAQKNPTAFYLCASKSAGPYEQYFGPGTRLTVT.

Only a few counts were recorded for this clonotype. This sequence joins TRBV7-9 and TRBJ2-7, with 10 bases fitting TRBD1. With V trimmed by 7 bases and J by 3 bases, 6 bases remained unmatched. The CDR3 sequence is 14 residues long. Germline CDR1 and CDR2: SEHNR and FQNEAQ (reference sequence). As DNA, the CDR3 is TGTGCCAGCAACCCCGGGACAGGGGACTACGAGCAGTACTTC. As protein: CASNPGTGDYEQYF.

The rearrangement links TRBV27 to TRBJ2-1; unclear D gene. The V end lost 4 bases, the J end lost 4 bases, and 11 bases lay between the germline ends. The CDR3 contains 14 residues. Germline V gene data show CDR1 as MNHEY and CDR2 as SMNVEV (reference sequence). The CDR3 DNA reads TGTGCCAGCAGTTATCAGCACGGGTACAATGAGCAGTTCTTC. It encodes CASSYQHGYNEQFF.

This clonotype was recorded at least ten times. The chain employs TRBV3-1 and TRBJ2-7, with no clear D. The V gene's germline CDR1 is LGHDT and CDR2 YNNKEL (reference sequence). V dropped 3 bases and J dropped 4 bases, with 10 bases sitting between them. The CDR3 has 13 residues. CDR3 protein: CASSQTSEYEQYF. The CDR3 bases are TGTGCCAGCAGCCAGACGTCCGAGTACGAGCAGTACTTC.

The genes are TRBV7-8 and TRBJ2-7, with 9 bases lining up with TRBD2. The germline gives CDR1 SGHVS, CDR2 FQNEAQ. The CDR3 sequence is 16 residues long. The V gene end was trimmed by 3 bases and the J gene end by 1 base; junction bases not matched to a gene: 7. The CDR3 here is CASSLSASGVSYEQYF. In nucleotides, the CDR3 is TGTGCCAGCAGCTTGTCGGCTAGCGGGGTTTCCTACGAGCAGTACTTC.

This chain links TRBV7-2 with TRBJ2-7; no firm D call. CDR1 and CDR2 (germline): SGHTA, FQGNSA. V was cut by 6 bases and J by 1 base, with 16 bases left in between. The CDR3 runs to 15 residues. DNA for the CDR3: TGTGCCAGCAGAACCGAGGAGCGAATATCCTACGAGCAGTACTTC. This translates into CASRTEERISYEQYF.

V gene TRBV19 combines with J gene TRBJ2-3; no reliable D call. This CDR3 has 15 amino acids. Germline V CDR1 and CDR2: LNHDA, SQIVND (reference sequence). Trimming shortened V by 10 bases and J by 2 bases, and 19 bases separated the two germline ends. The CDR3 sequence is CATPAYTGPTDTQYF. The CDR3 DNA is TGTGCCACCCCCGCATACACGGGCCCCACAGATACGCAGTATTTT.

At least ten counts were recorded for this clonotype. The V gene is TRBV4-3, the J gene TRBJ2-1, with D maybe TRBD2 (6 bases). CDR1 and CDR2 from the germline V gene are LGHNA and YSLEER. The CDR3 sequence is 14 residues long. The V end was cut by 3 bases, the J end by 6 bases, with 12 bases between. CDR3 amino acids: CASSQPGLSNEQFF. The CDR3 coding sequence is TGCGCCAGCAGCCAGCCGGGACTTTCCAATGAGCAGTTCTTC.

This clonotype has only a few counts. V gene TRBV5-1 combines with J gene TRBJ2-7; D is ambiguous. The CDR3 is made up of 14 amino acids. Trimming took off 1 base at V and 2 bases at J, with 10 bases between the two ends. The V gene's germline CDR1 is SGHRS and CDR2 YFSETQ. DNA of the CDR3: TGCGCCAGCAGCTTGTATTCAGGAGCCTACGAGCAGTACTTC. It codes for CASSLYSGAYEQYF.

The table lists this clonotype with many counts. A read error may produce the germline difference seen at one junction end. The DNA of the CDR3 is TGCAGTGCGAGAGGTTTGGGACAGTGGAATGAGCAGTTCTTC. Translating it yields CSARGLGQWNEQFF. J is TRBJ2-1 and V is TRBV20-1, with 7 nucleotides matching TRBD1. This CDR3 has 14 amino acids. Germline values: CDR1 DFQATT, CDR2 SNEGSKA (reference sequence).

The chain recombines TRBV11-2 with TRBJ2-5; 7 bases fit TRBD2. Trimming at V came to 1 base and at J to 1 base, leaving 9 bases not matched to a gene. The germline V gene encodes CDR1 SGHAT and CDR2 FQNNGV. The CDR3 loop spans 17 amino acids. The CDR3 DNA reads TGTGCCAGCAGCTTAGGTGCGGCGGGAGTAGCCCAAGAGACCCAGTACTTC. Encoded protein: CASSLGAAGVAQETQYF.

This clonotype was counted many times. The rearrangement links TRBV7-9 to TRBJ2-7; no firm D call. Germline CDR1 and CDR2: SEHNR and FQNEAQ (reference sequence). V lost 4 bases, J lost 5 bases, and 24 bases lay in between. The CDR3 has 17 residues. Here the CDR3 DNA reads TGTGCCAGCAGCTCTACTTTGACCGCGGTGGTATTTAACGAGCAGTACTTC. As protein: CASSSTLTAVVFNEQYF.

In its sample, this clonotype was seen many times. The chain recombines TRBV20-1 with TRBJ1-1, with a weak D call TRBD1 (6 bases). Trimming removed 4 bases at V and 3 bases at J, with 15 bases between. Germline lookup yields CDR1 DFQATT and CDR2 SNEGSKA (reference sequence). This CDR3 spans 14 amino acids. CDR3 DNA sequence: TGCAGTGCTAAGGCTACTACAGGGTACACTGAAGCTTTCTTT. This gives the protein CSAKATTGYTEAFF.

This clonotype was counted ten times or more. This chain joins TRBV20-1 and TRBJ2-1; 7 bases are shared with TRBD2. The germline gives CDR1 DFQATT, CDR2 SNEGSKA (reference sequence). V was clipped by 0 bases and J by 8 bases; unmatched bases: 10. There are 15 residues in the CDR3. CDR3 in amino acids: CSARDWASGEDEQFF. CDR3 DNA sequence: TGCAGTGCTAGAGATTGGGCTAGCGGAGAAGATGAGCAGTTCTTC.

Ten or more counts support this clonotype. The chain employs TRBV4-3 and TRBJ2-1, with 7 bases that match TRBD2. The junction had 5 bases not matched to a gene; V was cut back by 0 bases and J by 0 bases. The germline V gene has CDR1 LGHNA and CDR2 YSLEER. The CDR3 spans 17 residues. Here the CDR3 reads CASSQDLGGSSYNEQFF. The CDR3 bases are TGCGCCAGCAGCCAAGATCTGGGCGGGAGCTCCTACAATGAGCAGTTCTTC.

This clonotype was counted ten times or more. J is TRBJ2-1 and V is TRBV5-1, with 10 bases fitting TRBD2. The V segment lost 3 bases and the J segment 8 bases; nucleotides outside the gene matches: 8. This CDR3 spans 15 amino acids. Germline CDR1 is SGHRS and CDR2 is YFSETQ. For the CDR3, the DNA is TGCGCCAGCAGCTCGGAGCGGGGGGGCCCAGATGAGCAGTTCTTC. It encodes CASSSERGGPDEQFF.

There are many counts of this clonotype. This chain uses TRBV10-2 with TRBJ2-7; tentatively, D is TRBD2 (5 bases). CDR1 is WSHSY and CDR2 is SAAADI in the germline V gene. The CDR3 covers 14 residues. Trimming stripped 7 bases from V and 3 bases from J, with 16 bases between. In DNA form, the CDR3 reads TGCGCCAGCACCAATCCCGGACTTGACTACGAGCAGTACTTC. Translation: CASTNPGLDYEQYF.

This clonotype has a handful of counts. The V gene is TRBV12-3 or TRBV12-4, the J gene TRBJ1-4; D perhaps matches TRBD1 (5 bases). The germline V and J ends were trimmed by 5 bases and 5 bases, with 12 bases remaining between them. CDR3 length equals 14 residues. The chain's CDR3 is CASSEGRGNEKLFF. The CDR3 coding sequence is TGTGCCAGCAGTGAGGGGCGCGGGAATGAAAAACTGTTTTTT.

This chain connects TRBV4-3 to TRBJ2-7; 7 positions match TRBD1. Germline V gene sequence: CDR1 LGHNA, CDR2 YSLEER. CDR3 length: 15 residues. V lost 1 base and J lost 5; bases outside the gene matches: 8. The CDR3 region is CASSQGTDRENEQYF. CDR3 DNA: TGCGCCAGCAGCCAAGGGACCGACAGGGAGAACGAGCAGTACTTC.

This clonotype came up a few times. V is TRBV12-5 and J is TRBJ2-2; D possibly corresponds to TRBD1 (5 bases). The germline CDR1 and CDR2 sequences are LGHNT and FRNRAP. The V and J ends lost 6 bases and 4 bases respectively, with 12 bases between them. The CDR3 loop spans 14 amino acids. DNA for the CDR3: TGTGCTAGTGGAACCGACAGACCCACCGGGGAGCTGTTTTTT. It translates to CASGTDRPTGELFF. Full variable domain (remainder filled in from reference TRBV12-5 and TRBJ2-2): DARVTQTPRHKVTEMGQEVTMRCQPILGHNTVFWYRQTMMQGLELLAYFRNRAPLDDSGMPKDRFSAEMPDATLATLKIQPSEPRDSAVYFCASGTDRPTGELFFGEGSRLTVL.

The genes are TRBV24-1 and TRBJ1-2, with D maybe TRBD1 (5 bases). The CDR3 has 13 residues. Per the germline V gene, CDR1 is KGHDR and CDR2 is SFDVKD. V shed 1 base and J shed 5 bases, with 7 bases lying between them. CDR3 bases: TGTGCCACCAGTGATTTCCCAGGGTATGGCTACACCTTC. Amino acid sequence: CATSDFPGYGYTF.